This TCR beta chain comes out of a study of OX40 agonist ivuxolimab in advanced cancers. Study summary: The patients received agonistic anti-OX40 (CD134) antibody ivuxolimab. Patients received ivuxolimab, an intravenous treatment, every 2 weeks at 0.01 to 10 mg/kg.

Assay: immunoSEQ multiplex PCR; the TCRdb copy retains only in-frame clones and omits some. The sample yields some 20,000 clones, about 83% seen once. With 3 bases clipped from V and 6 bases from J, the junction kept 15 bases outside the gene matches. This CDR3 has 18 residues. Germline-derived CDR1 and CDR2 are SGDLS and YYNGEE. The sample consisted of CD4+ or CD8+ T cells sorted from blood, taken in a trial of the OX40 agonist ivuxolimab. This receptor was taken from an adult with an advanced solid tumor such as melanoma, head and neck, liver or kidney cancer. The V call is TRBV9, the J call TRBJ2-2; TRBD2 aligns across 9 bases. The CDR3 loop is CASSGSLRTSALPGELFF. In DNA form, the CDR3 reads TGTGCCAGCAGCGGATCCTTAAGGACTAGCGCGCTTCCCGGGGAGCTGTTTTTT.